These T cell receptor beta chains were read from a single sample in a study of Graves' ophthalmopathy and Graves' hyperthyroidism. Using its own MiXCR run on the multiplex PCR reads, TCRdb lists one record per CDR3 protein. The data show 500,000 to 700,000 distinct CDR3 sequences, 22% seen once. The sample was peripheral blood. The receptors come from a woman aged 18-29 years with stable Graves' hyperthyroidism. Some clones in this sample may be carry-over from other donors' samples. Both conserved end residues are part of each CDR3. A D gene is named only where the DNA matches it firmly. Some rows mark clone size as missing; the rest say once, few, many or name a class of expanded clone.

>NA|TRBJ1-1|TRBV3-1|many|15
TGTGCCAGCAGCCCCTTTAACAGGCTGAACACTGAAGCTTTCTTT
CASSPFNRLNTEAFF
>TRBD1|TRBJ1-5|TRBV28|many|13
TGTGCCAGCAGTAAGCCGGGACAGCAGACCCAGCATTTT
CASSKPGQQTQHF
>NA|TRBJ1-2|TRBV28|few|13
TGTGCCAGCAGTCCCTGGGACGTCGTCGGCTACACCTTC
CASSPWDVVGYTF
>NA|TRBJ1-1|TRBV10-3|NA|12
TGTGCCATCAGCACCCGGAACACTGAAGCTTTCTTT
CAISTRNTEAFF
>NA|TRBJ1-1|TRBV7-9|many|13
TGTGCCAGCAGCTTGGACAGTTCCACTGAAGCTTTCTTT
CASSLDSSTEAFF
>NA|TRBJ1-2|TRBV2|NA|11
TGTGCCCCGCGGACGGACTATGGCTACACCTTC
CAPRTDYGYTF
>TRBD1|TRBJ1-6|TRBV9|few|16
TGTGCCAGCAGCGGTAGAGGGGGACAGGGGGGTTCACCCCTCCACTTT
CASSGRGGQGGSPLHF
>TRBD1|TRBJ1-2|TRBV15|NA|18
TGTGCCACCAGCAGAGAGAGAGGTGCAGGGGGCTCGAGCTATGGCTACACCTTC
CATSRERGAGGSSYGYTF
>NA|TRBJ1-2|TRBV5-1|many|13
TGCGCCAGCAGCAATTTAGCTAACTATGGCTACACCTTC
CASSNLANYGYTF
>NA|TRBJ1-2|TRBV6-1|many|14
TGTGCCAGCAGTGATTTCGGGGGGCTCTATGGCTACACCTTC
CASSDFGGLYGYTF
>NA|TRBJ1-5|TRBV6-1|many|13
TGTGCCAGCAGTGAGAGGAGGGATCAGCCCCAGCATTTT
CASSERRDQPQHF
>NA|TRBJ1-1|TRBV27|many|20
TGTGCCAGCAGTTTACGGTTGTCTTGGGACACCCGTGGGGCGAACACTGAAGCTTTCTTT
CASSLRLSWDTRGANTEAFF
>NA|TRBJ1-6|TRBV4-1|NA|15
TGCGCCAGCAGCCGCATCGCGCAGTATAATTCACCCCTCCACTTT
CASSRIAQYNSPLHF
>NA|TRBJ1-1|TRBV11-2|NA|14
TGTGCCAGCAGCTCTTTTTCAGTGAACACTGAAGCTTTCTTT
CASSSFSVNTEAFF
>NA|TRBJ2-7|TRBV6-1|many|15
TGTGCCAGCAGTGAGAAAAGTTTTGGGCCCTACGAGCAGTACTTC
CASSEKSFGPYEQYF
>NA|TRBJ1-2|TRBV11-2|many|13
TGTGCCAGCAGCTTAGGATCAGAACATGGCTACACCTTC
CASSLGSEHGYTF
>NA|TRBJ1-1|TRBV5-1|many|12
TGCGCCAGCAGCTTTAGCAGGGGAAAAGCTTTCTTT
CASSFSRGKAFF
>NA|TRBJ2-2|TRBV4-1|few|14
TGCGCCAGCAGCCAGGAACGTATCACCGGGGAGCTGTTTTTT
CASSQERITGELFF
>TRBD1|TRBJ2-7|TRBV3-1|NA|15
TGTGCCAGCAGCTTTTCCCGGGACAGTTTCTACGAGCAGTACTTC
CASSFSRDSFYEQYF
>NA|TRBJ2-7|TRBV14|many|11
TGTGCCAGCAGCCACCGAAACGAGCAGTACTTC
CASSHRNEQYF
>NA|TRBJ2-2|TRBV29-1|NA|12
TGCAGCGTTGAAGACCGGATCGGGGAGCTGTTTTTT
CSVEDRIGELFF
>TRBD2|TRBJ2-5|TRBV3-1|NA|16
TGTGCCAGCAGCCAAGATTACCGGGGGGGCCGTGAGACCCAGTACTTC
CASSQDYRGGRETQYF
>TRBD1|TRBJ2-7|TRBV27|many|15
TGTGCCAGCAGTTTAAGGGGGACAGGGGGCCACGAGCAGTACTTC
CASSLRGTGGHEQYF
>TRBD1|TRBJ2-2|TRBV5-1|many|15
TGCGCCAGCAGCTACGACAGGGTGGGCACCGGGGAGCTGTTTTTT
CASSYDRVGTGELFF
>NA|TRBJ1-5|TRBV2|NA|15
TGTGCCAGCAACCGAGGACAGCTGAGCAATCAGCCCCAGCATTTT
CASNRGQLSNQPQHF
>TRBD1|TRBJ1-3|TRBV6-4|many|17
TGTGCCACCCAAGGGACAGGGGGCTTAATCTCTGGAAACACCATATATTTT
CATQGTGGLISGNTIYF
>NA|TRBJ1-2|TRBV6-1|many|11
TGTGCCAGCAGTGAAGTTGGGAGGACCCTCTTC
CASSEVGRTLF
>TRBD1|TRBJ2-7|TRBV19|many|13
TGTGCCAGTAGTATACAGGGGGCCAGCGAGCAGTACTTC
CASSIQGASEQYF
>NA|TRBJ2-2|TRBV4-1|many|11
TGCGCCAGCAGGTCAACCGGGGAGCTGTTTTTT
CASRSTGELFF
>NA|TRBJ2-7|TRBV6-1|many|11
TGTGCCAGCAGTGAGTTAGTTATTGTAAACTTC
CASSELVIVNF
>NA|TRBJ1-1|TRBV12-3/TRBV12-4|NA|15
TGTGCCAGCAGTTTAGTCGACATCCCGAACACTGAAGCTTTCTTT
CASSLVDIPNTEAFF
>NA|TRBJ1-1|TRBV18|many|15
TGTGCCAGCTCACCACCGACCAGGATGAACACTGAAGCTTTCTTT
CASSPPTRMNTEAFF